The T cell receptor beta chain described here comes from a study of Ad26.COV2.S vaccination and SARS-CoV-2 variants. Using immunoSEQ multiplex PCR, the repertoire was profiled, and TCRdb retains in-frame clones only, with some absent. The table lists about 440,000 clones, around 90% of them singletons, with approximately 4.3% in the top ten. The CDR3 runs 15 residues. CDR1 is SEHNR and CDR2 is FQNEAQ in the germline V gene (reference sequence). Trimming at V came to 1 base and at J to 1 base, leaving 2 bases not matched to a gene. This clone appeared once. Treatment: 19 received Ad26.COV2.S at low or high dose, single or two shots; roughly five received placebo; per-sample allocation not given. The samples date from day 63 after the first vaccine or placebo injection.

Source: peripheral blood, taken in a trial of Ad26.COV2.S vaccine versus placebo. The TCR sequence derives from a person between 18 and 65 years old who received the Ad26.COV2.S COVID-19 vaccine or a placebo. This chain links TRBV7-9 with TRBJ2-3; TRBD2 matches at 7 bases. The CDR3: CASSLGLAGTDTQYF. In DNA, the CDR3 is TGTGCCAGCAGCTTAGGTCTAGCGGGCACAGATACGCAGTATTTT.